A single sample gave rise to the 14 T cell receptor beta chains below, sequenced in a study of shared clonotypes between healthy human individuals. Here immunoSEQ multiplex PCR was the method, and the copy in TCRdb shows in-frame clones only, minus some. The sample includes over 700,000 clones, 72% of them seen just once. The sequenced sample consisted of memory CD4+ T cells sorted from blood. Subset specified: CD45RA-negative fraction. The receptors here all came from a woman aged 25 to 45 in good health.

This clone was counted at least ten times. The chain joins TRBV5-4 to TRBJ1-2; D is uncertain. Trimming took 0 bases from V and 4 from J, leaving 10 bases between them. From germline, CDR1 is SGHNT and CDR2 YYREEE (reference sequence). The CDR3 extends over 14 amino acids. The CDR3 nucleotides are TGTGCCAGCAGCTTGGTCCGGGGTGGCTATGGCTACACCTTC. This translates into CASSLVRGGYGYTF.

V usage is TRBV2 and J usage is TRBJ1-2, with TRBD1 identical over 9 bases. This CDR3 is built from 15 residues. Germline CDR1 is SNHLY and CDR2 is FYNNEI. V shed 4 bases and J 2 bases; nucleotides not matched to a gene: 5. CDR3 bases: TGTGCCAGCAGTGGCTCCGGGACAGGGAACTATGGCTACACCTTC. It is translated as CASSGSGTGNYGYTF.

This clone was seen only a few times. The chain links TRBV2 to TRBJ2-3; 12 positions agree with TRBD2. Per germline, CDR1 SNHLY and CDR2 FYNNEI. There are 14 residues in the CDR3. Trimming took 8 bases from V and 6 from J; bases not matched to a gene: 6. CDR3: CASLAGGGEDTQYF. The CDR3 DNA is TGTGCCAGCCTAGCGGGAGGGGGGGAGGATACGCAGTATTTT. The entire variable domain, with the rest obtained from reference TRBV2 and TRBJ2-3, is as follows: EPEVTQTPSHQVTQMGQEVILRCVPISNHLYFYWYRQILGQKVEFLVSFYNNEISEKSEIFDDQFSVERPDGSNFTLKIRSTKLEDSAMYFCASLAGGGEDTQYFGPGTRLTVL.

The rearrangement uses TRBV2 and TRBJ1-3, with a weak D call TRBD1 (5 bases). This CDR3 spans 14 amino acids. Looked up from germline, CDR1 is SNHLY and CDR2 is FYNNEI. V was cut by 4 bases and J by 4 bases, with 11 bases left in between. CDR3 sequence (DNA): TGTGCCAGCAGTGTAGCCCAGGGAGGAAACACCATATATTTT. It codes for CASSVAQGGNTIYF.

The V and J genes are TRBV18 and TRBJ2-4, with 8 positions matching TRBD1. V shed 4 bases, J shed 4 bases, and the junction held 9 bases outside the gene matches. This CDR3 region has 16 residues. Per germline, CDR1 KGHSH and CDR2 LQKENI. CDR3 in DNA: TGTGCCAGCTCACGAGGGCAGGACAGGGCGAAAAACATTCAGTACTTC. Its translation: CASSRGQDRAKNIQYF.

The count of this clone is one. V and J are TRBV19 and TRBJ2-1; maybe TRBD2 (6 bases). The CDR3 has 14 residues. Trimming removed 3 bases at V and 3 bases at J, with 9 bases between. Germline CDR1 and CDR2: LNHDA and SQIVND (reference sequence). The CDR3 nucleotides read TGTGCCAGTAGTATGAGTAGCGGCTACAATGAGCAGTTCTTC. Translating gives CASSMSSGYNEQFF.

This clone has a handful of counts. J is TRBJ2-2 and V is TRBV4-1, with 9 bases lining up with TRBD2. The CDR3 spans 17 residues. V lost 6 bases to trimming and J lost 4 bases; unmatched junction nucleotides: 12. Germline lookup yields CDR1 MGHRA and CDR2 YSYEKL. CDR3 residues: CASSDGRGRGGTGELFF. The CDR3 coding sequence is TGCGCCAGCAGTGACGGGCGCGGGAGGGGAGGCACCGGGGAGCTGTTTTTT.

This chain links TRBV7-2 with TRBJ1-6, with TRBD1 as a possible D gene (6 bases). From germline, CDR1 is SGHTA and CDR2 FQGNSA. This CDR3 spans 15 amino acids. Deletions cut 2 bases from V and 9 bases from J, with 14 bases between. This chain's CDR3 is CASSLMSGAGSPLHF. The CDR3 DNA sequence: TGTGCCAGCAGCTTAATGTCGGGGGCCGGTTCACCCCTCCACTTT.

The CDR3, as DNA: TGTGCCAGCATGTGGGCAGGGGAGAACACCATATATTTT. It specifies CASMWAGENTIYF. J is TRBJ1-3 and V is TRBV6-1; possibly TRBD1 for D (6 bases). Germline-derived CDR1 and CDR2 are MNHNS and SASEGT. This CDR3 contains 13 residues. The germline V and J ends were trimmed by 7 bases and 7 bases, with 14 bases remaining between them.

The V gene is TRBV6-5, the J gene TRBJ1-2; D possibly corresponds to TRBD1 (6 bases). Trimming stripped 8 bases from V and 0 bases from J, with 16 bases between. The CDR3 length is 15 residues. CDR1 is MNHEY and CDR2 is SVGAGI in the germline V gene. CDR3 nucleotides: TGTGCCAGCCGGCCTCGGACAGTAGCTAACTATGGCTACACCTTC. Residues: CASRPRTVANYGYTF.

The V and J genes are TRBV7-6 and TRBJ2-5, with a tentative D call TRBD1 (6 bases). Germline values: CDR1 SGHVS, CDR2 FNYEAQ. V dropped 6 bases and J dropped 5 bases, with 16 bases sitting between them. The CDR3 contains 14 residues. The DNA for the CDR3 is TGTGCCAGCAGAAACAGCTATCAGGGGGAGACCCAGTACTTC. This translates into CASRNSYQGETQYF. The variable domain in full, with the rest retrieved from reference TRBV7-6 and TRBJ2-5, is GAGVSQSPRYKVTKRGQDVALRCDPISGHVSLYWYRQALGQGPEFLTYFNYEAQQDKSGLPNDRFSAERPEGSISTLTIQRTEQRDSAMYRCASRNSYQGETQYFGPGTRLLVL.

The count of this clone is one. The rearrangement links TRBV6-6 to TRBJ2-3, with 9 nucleotides matching TRBD2. The CDR3 is 16 residues long. Germline CDR1 is MNHNY and CDR2 is SVGAGI (reference sequence). After removal of 8 bases from V and 2 bases from J, the junction contained 11 bases not matched to a gene. The CDR3 nucleotides are TGTGCCAGCCCTCAGGGCGGGAGGGGGGACACAGATACGCAGTATTTT. Its translation: CASPQGGRGDTDTQYF.

The chain has TRBV7-2 and TRBJ1-1; D might be TRBD1 (6 bases). V was pared by 3 bases and J by 4 bases, with 15 bases between. The CDR3 has 15 residues. The germline gives CDR1 SGHTA, CDR2 FQGNSA. CDR3 residues: CASSFQGIVGTEAFF. CDR3 nucleotide sequence: TGTGCCAGCAGCTTTCAGGGGATCGTTGGCACTGAAGCTTTCTTT.

The V and J genes are TRBV27 and TRBJ2-2, with D unresolved. The length of the CDR3 is 15 residues. Germline CDR1 reads MNHEY; CDR2 reads SMNVEV (reference sequence). The V and J ends lost 6 bases and 3 bases respectively, with 14 bases between them. The CDR3 DNA sequence: TGTGCCAGCAGGAAAGATTCTCTTGACACCGGGGAGCTGTTTTTT. It yields the protein CASRKDSLDTGELFF.